These 25 T cell receptor beta chains were sequenced from one sample in a study of T cells in Graves' hyperthyroidism and ophthalmopathy. RNA transcripts were the template for amplifying TCR beta CDR3 regions. With the HTBI primer set, the TCR CDR3 went through a first round of RT-PCR. Each CDR3 protein gets one entry after TCRdb re-called the multiplex PCR reads with MiXCR. This table has fewer than 600,000 distinct CDR3 sequences, over 13% appearing once. The sample comprised blood. Every receptor here comes from a woman in her late teens or twenties with Graves' hyperthyroidism.

This clonotype has at least ten counts. V gene TRBV6-1 combines with J gene TRBJ1-6; tentative D call: TRBD1 (5 bases). Trimming shortened V by 5 bases and J by 0 bases, and 11 bases separated the two germline ends. The CDR3 runs to 16 residues. Germline V gives CDR1 MNHNS, CDR2 SASEGT. CDR3 DNA: TGTGCCAGCAGTCGGGACGCCCGCTCCTATAATTCACCCCTCCACTTT. Translating gives CASSRDARSYNSPLHF.

This clonotype occurred many times. The chain couples TRBV12-3 or TRBV12-4 to TRBJ2-1; TRBD2 aligns across 10 bases. This CDR3 contains 14 residues. Trimming at V came to 5 bases and at J to 8 bases, leaving 6 bases not matched to a gene. CDR3 sequence reads: CASSKAGGPDEQFF. CDR3 sequence (DNA): TGTGCCAGCAGTAAAGCGGGAGGGCCGGATGAGCAGTTCTTC.

This clonotype was observed many times. The chain has TRBV11-3 and TRBJ2-1; D might be TRBD1 or TRBD2, each matching 5 bases. In germline, CDR1 is SGHNT, CDR2 YENEEA. V gave up 2 bases and J gave up 8 bases, with 16 bases separating them. The CDR3 has 15 amino acids. The CDR3 here is CASSLFARARDEQFF. In nucleotides, the CDR3 is TGTGCCAGCAGCTTATTTGCCAGGGCGCGGGATGAGCAGTTCTTC.

This clonotype was seen repeatedly, ten times or more. The chain recombines TRBV11-2 with TRBJ2-7; D unresolved. The germline V gene has CDR1 SGHAT and CDR2 FQNNGV. V lost 3 bases, J lost 5 bases, and 8 bases lay in between. This CDR3 region has 12 residues. CDR3 region: CASSLPANEQYV. CDR3 nucleotides: TGTGCCAGCAGCTTGCCAGCGAACGAGCAGTACGTC.

This clonotype was detected many times. The J gene is TRBJ2-2, the V gene TRBV7-2; 9 bases line up with TRBD2. There are 16 residues in the CDR3. Germline CDR1 is SGHTA and CDR2 is FQGNSA. Trimming took 2 bases from V and 4 from J; bases not matched to a gene: 5. CDR3 loop: CASSLPGGRATGELFF. In DNA, the CDR3 is TGTGCCAGCAGCTTACCTGGCGGGAGGGCCACCGGGGAGCTGTTTTTT. Looking up the rest from reference TRBV7-2 and TRBJ2-2 gives the full variable domain: GAGVSQSPSNKVTEKGKDVELRCDPISGHTALYWYRQSLGQGLEFLIYFQGNSAPDKSGLPSDRFSAERTGGSVSTLTIQRTQQEDSAVYLCASSLPGGRATGELFFGEGSRLTVL.

The V call is TRBV12-3 or TRBV12-4, the J call TRBJ2-7; 8 bases agree with TRBD1. Trimming at V came to 4 bases and at J to 4 bases, leaving 6 bases not matched to a gene. This CDR3 has 14 residues. The CDR3 DNA is TGTGCCAGCAGTTCGGGACAGGAAGTTTACGAGCAGTACTTC. Protein product: CASSSGQEVYEQYF.

Turning to this clonotype: A single base separates this from a much larger clone, so it may be a read error. The chain has TRBV7-9 and TRBJ2-7; 7 bases are shared with TRBD1. The trim removed 2 bases at V and 6 bases at J, leaving 10 bases unmatched. The germline V gene encodes CDR1 SEHNR and CDR2 FQNEAQ (reference sequence). This CDR3 spans 15 amino acids. The CDR3 loop reads CASSLSGTAQPEQYV. The CDR3, as DNA: TGTGCCAGCAGCTTATCCGGGACAGCCCAGCCCGAGCAGTACGTC.

In its sample, this clonotype was seen many times. The genes are TRBV20-1 and TRBJ1-1; tentative D call: TRBD1 (5 bases). The CDR3 spans 15 residues. The V end lost 6 bases, the J end lost 1 base, and 18 bases lay between the germline ends. Germline V gene data show CDR1 as DFQATT and CDR2 as SNEGSKA (reference sequence). The DNA for the CDR3 is TGCAGTGCCCACGGACGGGGGAGGGCGAACACTGAAGCTTTCTTT. It specifies CSAHGRGRANTEAFF.

This clonotype has at least ten counts. V and J are TRBV10-3 and TRBJ2-5; the match to TRBD1 covers 8 bases. Germline-derived CDR1 and CDR2 are ENHRY and SYGVKD. Trimming at V came to 6 bases and at J to 2 bases, leaving 5 bases not matched to a gene. The CDR3 extends over 14 amino acids. This chain's CDR3 is CAIRGDRRQETQYF. Here the CDR3 DNA reads TGTGCCATCAGGGGGGACAGGAGACAAGAGACCCAGTACTTC.

This clonotype has at least ten counts. The J gene is TRBJ2-2, the V gene TRBV20-1; 8 bases line up with TRBD1. CDR1 and CDR2 from the germline V gene are DFQATT and SNEGSKA (reference sequence). This CDR3 has 14 residues. V dropped 2 bases and J dropped 7; count of bases not matched to a gene: 6. DNA of the CDR3: TGCAGTGCTAGACGGACAGGGCAGGGCGGGGAGCTGTTTTTT. Translation gives CSARRTGQGGELFF.

This clonotype was detected many times. This rearrangement joins TRBV27 to TRBJ1-6; D may be TRBD1 (5 bases). V was trimmed by 4 bases and J by 7 bases, leaving 14 bases between them. The CDR3 spans 15 residues. Germline CDR1 is MNHEY and CDR2 is SMNVEV (reference sequence). The CDR3 region has the DNA TGTGCCAGCAGTTATCAGGGAATGGGGAATTCACCCCTCCACTTT. Protein sequence: CASSYQGMGNSPLHF.

This chain links TRBV6-2 or TRBV6-3 with TRBJ1-3; D gene ambiguous. Germline assignment: CDR1 MNHEY and CDR2 SVGEGT. V lost 0 bases, J lost 0 bases, and 15 bases lay in between. The CDR3 runs 18 residues. CDR3 DNA: TGTGCCAGCAGTTACTCTCCCCCCAGTGACCCCTCTGGAAACACCATATATTTT. Amino acids: CASSYSPPSDPSGNTIYF.

In this sample, this clonotype turned up many times. The chain couples TRBV10-2 to TRBJ2-2; 7 bases match TRBD1. CDR1 is WSHSY, CDR2 SAAADI, per germline. V trimming: 6 bases; J trimming: 1 base; junction bases outside the gene matches: 5. This CDR3 is built from 15 residues. CDR3 coding DNA: TGCGCCAGCAGCTCCGGGACAGAGAACACCGGGGAGCTGTTTTTT. The encoded protein is CASSSGTENTGELFF.

This clonotype was seen many times. J is TRBJ2-3 and V is TRBV2; TRBD2 matches 9 bases. The germline V gene encodes CDR1 SNHLY and CDR2 FYNNEI. This CDR3 contains 16 residues. V lost 6 bases to trimming and J lost 2 bases; unmatched junction nucleotides: 9. CDR3 protein: CASSALGGRATDTQYF. In DNA, the CDR3 is TGTGCCAGCAGCGCCCTCGGCGGGAGGGCCACAGATACGCAGTATTTT.

This clonotype was counted ten times or more. The V call is TRBV20-1, the J call TRBJ2-6, with TRBD1 as a possible D gene (5 bases). Trimming removed 6 bases at V and 3 bases at J, with 12 bases between. Germline CDR1 is DFQATT and CDR2 is SNEGSKA (reference sequence). This CDR3 is 14 amino acids long. The CDR3 DNA sequence: TGCAGTGCCAGCCAGGGCGGTGGGGCCAACGTCCTGACTTTC. Its translation: CSASQGGGANVLTF.

Details on this clonotype: A single base separates this from a much larger clone, so it may be a read error. The chain carries TRBV6-1 and TRBJ1-1; 7 bases align to TRBD1. From germline, CDR1 is MNHNS and CDR2 SASEGT. This CDR3 contains 16 residues. The CDR3 nucleotides read TGTGCCAGCAGTGAACTCAGGGGGTATAGGAACACTGGAGCTTTCTTT. Translated: CASSELRGYRNTGAFF.

This chain joins TRBV5-6 and TRBJ2-5, with D perhaps assigned TRBD1 or TRBD2 (5 bases each). Trimming took off 2 bases at V and 4 bases at J, with 18 bases between the two ends. Germline V gene data show CDR1 as SGHDT and CDR2 as YYEEEE. The CDR3 consists of 16 residues. CDR3 residues: CASSFGTATRGETQYF. The CDR3, as DNA: TGTGCCAGCAGCTTTGGTACAGCCACGAGGGGAGAGACCCAGTACTTC. Complete variable domain (other parts from reference TRBV5-6 and TRBJ2-5): DAGVTQSPTHLIKTRGQQVTLRCSPKSGHDTVSWYQQALGQGPQFIFQYYEEEERQRGNFPDRFSGHQFPNYSSELNVNALLLGDSALYLCASSFGTATRGETQYFGPGTRLLVL.

The chain has TRBV6-1 and TRBJ2-2; 8 nucleotides line up with TRBD1. There are 14 residues in the CDR3. Germline CDR1 and CDR2: MNHNS and SASEGT. The trim removed 9 bases at V and 8 bases at J, leaving 11 bases unmatched. CDR3 nucleotide sequence: TGTGCCAGGCCGGGACAGGCTTTTAGGGGGGAGCTGTTTTTT. Translating it yields CARPGQAFRGELFF.

This CDR3 is CASSPLLDRAPRGEKLFF. CDR3 nucleotides: TGTGCCAGCAGCCCTTTGTTGGACAGGGCACCCCGCGGCGAAAAACTGTTTTTT. The chain has TRBV7-3 and TRBJ1-4, with 8 bases identical to TRBD1. Trimming at V came to 5 bases and at J to 8 bases, leaving 19 bases not matched to a gene. From germline, CDR1 is SGHTA and CDR2 FQGTGA. The CDR3 has 18 residues.

This clonotype was detected many times. The V and J genes are TRBV3-1 and TRBJ2-5; D is perhaps TRBD2 (5 bases). V lost 4 bases, J lost 3 bases, and 18 bases lay in between. Looked up from germline, CDR1 is LGHDT and CDR2 is YNNKEL (reference sequence). The CDR3 totals 16 residues. The CDR3 sequence: CASSPHPGSEEETQYF. The CDR3 DNA is TGTGCCAGCAGCCCTCACCCGGGAAGCGAAGAAGAGACCCAGTACTTC.

This clonotype was seen at least ten times. The CDR3, as DNA: TGTGCCAGCAGGAGAACCACTAGCGGGAGGGAGACCCAGTACTTC. Encoded protein: CASRRTTSGRETQYF. The chain has TRBV7-8 and TRBJ2-5, with 12 bases matching TRBD2. The CDR3 has 15 residues. Germline CDR1 reads SGHVS; CDR2 reads FQNEAQ. The junction had 7 bases not matched to a gene; V was cut back by 6 bases and J by 5 bases.

A few counts support this clonotype. The CDR3 sequence is CAAVGDTYGYTF. CDR3 nucleotides: TGTGCCGCCGTAGGGGACACCTATGGCTACACCTTC. The gene calls are TRBV10-3 and TRBJ1-2; D may be TRBD1 (6 bases). Deletions cut 11 bases from V and 4 bases from J, with 14 bases between. The CDR3 is 12 residues long. Germline CDR1 is ENHRY and CDR2 is SYGVKD.

This clonotype was found many times. The chain combines TRBV20-1 with TRBJ1-1; 8 bases are a match to TRBD1. V was clipped by 2 bases and J by 5 bases; unmatched bases: 4. The CDR3 spans 13 residues. Looked up from germline, CDR1 is DFQATT and CDR2 is SNEGSKA (reference sequence). The DNA of the CDR3 is TGCAGTGCTAGAAAACAGGGGGGTACTGAAGCTTTCTTT. This translates into CSARKQGGTEAFF.

The chain carries TRBV20-1 and TRBJ2-4; D is unresolved. V shed 3 bases and J shed 2 bases, with 14 bases lying between them. The germline CDR1 and CDR2 sequences are DFQATT and SNEGSKA (reference sequence). CDR3 length equals 15 residues. The CDR3 loop is CSASGTNLPKNIQYF. As DNA, the CDR3 is TGCAGTGCTAGCGGCACAAACCTTCCCAAAAACATTCAGTACTTC.

CDR3 sequence reads: CASSQGGGDTDTQYF. In DNA, the CDR3 is TGTGCCAGCAGCCAGGGGGGCGGGGATACAGATACGCAGTATTTT. The gene calls are TRBV7-7 and TRBJ2-3, with TRBD1 as a possible D gene (7 bases). CDR1 is SSHAT and CDR2 is FNYEAQ in the germline V gene (reference sequence). The CDR3 consists of 15 residues. Trimming left V 5 bases short and J 3 bases short, with 15 bases between.